This T cell receptor (beta chain) stems from a study of T cell repertoires in cytomegalovirus infection. CDR1 and CDR2 from the germline V gene are MDHEN and SYDVKM. The V end lost 3 bases, the J end lost 8 bases, and 13 bases lay between the germline ends. The CDR3 length is 13 residues. TCRdb redid the calling of the reads with MiXCR, one entry per CDR3 protein. The sample gives fewer than 400,000 distinct CDR3 sequences, roughly 20% of which show up once; less than 9.5% is in the top ten. This clonotype was sampled from a human donor in good health (CMV status not recorded). Some clones in this sample may be carry-over from other donors' samples. This chain links TRBV28 with TRBJ1-2; D is ambiguous. Sequencing was done on a sample of PBMCs. The CDR3 nucleotides are TGTGCCAGCAGTTTGATGAGGGAGGAGGGCTACACCTTC. Amino acid sequence: CASSLMREEGYTF.